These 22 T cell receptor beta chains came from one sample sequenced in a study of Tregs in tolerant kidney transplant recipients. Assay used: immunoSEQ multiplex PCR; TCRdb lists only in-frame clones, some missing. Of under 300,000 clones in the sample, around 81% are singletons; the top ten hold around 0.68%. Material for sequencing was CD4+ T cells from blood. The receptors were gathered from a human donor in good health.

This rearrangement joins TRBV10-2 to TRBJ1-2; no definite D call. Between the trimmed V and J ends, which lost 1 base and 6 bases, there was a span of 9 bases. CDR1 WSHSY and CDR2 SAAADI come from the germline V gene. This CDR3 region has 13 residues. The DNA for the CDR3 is TGCGCCAGCAGTGAGTATCCGGCCGATGGCTACACCTTC. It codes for CASSEYPADGYTF.

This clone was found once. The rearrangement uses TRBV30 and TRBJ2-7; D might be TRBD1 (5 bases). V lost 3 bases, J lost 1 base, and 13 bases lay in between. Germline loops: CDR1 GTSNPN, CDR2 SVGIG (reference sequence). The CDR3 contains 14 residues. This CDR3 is CAWRIGVLSYEQYF. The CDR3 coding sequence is TGTGCCTGGAGAATAGGGGTCCTATCCTACGAGCAGTACTTC.

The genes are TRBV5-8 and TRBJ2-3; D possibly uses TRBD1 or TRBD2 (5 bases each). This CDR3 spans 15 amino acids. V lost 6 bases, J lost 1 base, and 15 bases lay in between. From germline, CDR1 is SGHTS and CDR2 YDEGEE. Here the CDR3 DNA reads TGTGCCAGCACTCGAAGGTGGGACGGCACAGATACGCAGTATTTT. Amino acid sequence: CASTRRWDGTDTQYF.

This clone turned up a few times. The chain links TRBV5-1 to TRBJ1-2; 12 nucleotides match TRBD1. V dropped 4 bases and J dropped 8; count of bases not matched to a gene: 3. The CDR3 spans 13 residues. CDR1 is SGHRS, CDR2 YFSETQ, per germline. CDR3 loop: CASSRGQGAGYTF. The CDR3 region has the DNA TGCGCCAGCAGCCGGGGACAGGGGGCGGGCTACACCTTC.

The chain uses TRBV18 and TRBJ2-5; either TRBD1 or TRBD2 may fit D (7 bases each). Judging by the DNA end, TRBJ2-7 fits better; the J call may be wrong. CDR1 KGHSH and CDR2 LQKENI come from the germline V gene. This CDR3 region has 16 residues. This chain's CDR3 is CASSPPAQGGLYEQYF. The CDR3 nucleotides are TGTGCCAGCTCACCCCCGGCGCAGGGGGGGTTGTACGAGCAGTACTTC.

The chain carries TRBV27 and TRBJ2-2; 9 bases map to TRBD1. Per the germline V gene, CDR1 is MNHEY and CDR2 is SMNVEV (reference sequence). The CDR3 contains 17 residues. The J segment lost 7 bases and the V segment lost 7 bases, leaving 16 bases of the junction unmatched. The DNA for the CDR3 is TGTGCCAGCACTAATAAGTTCAGGACAGGGGTTCTCGGGGAGCTGTTTTTT. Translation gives CASTNKFRTGVLGELFF.

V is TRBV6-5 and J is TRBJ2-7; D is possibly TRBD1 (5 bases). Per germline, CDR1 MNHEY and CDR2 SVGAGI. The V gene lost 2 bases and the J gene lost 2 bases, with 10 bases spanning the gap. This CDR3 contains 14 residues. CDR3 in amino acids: CASSYGAETYEQYF. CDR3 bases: TGTGCCAGCAGTTACGGGGCAGAGACCTACGAGCAGTACTTC.

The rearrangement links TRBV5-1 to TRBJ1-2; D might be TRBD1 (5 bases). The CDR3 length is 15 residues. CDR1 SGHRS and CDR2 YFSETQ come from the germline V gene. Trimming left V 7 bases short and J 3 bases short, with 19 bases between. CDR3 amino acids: CASLPFWGSDYGYTF. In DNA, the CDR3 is TGCGCCAGCCTACCTTTCTGGGGGTCCGACTATGGCTACACCTTC.

The CDR3 coding sequence is TGTGCCAGCAGCCCGTTCGGGGGAAGGACTGAAGCTTTCTTT. This encodes CASSPFGGRTEAFF. V usage is TRBV7-6 and J usage is TRBJ1-1; D perhaps matches TRBD1 (5 bases). Germline CDR1 reads SGHVS; CDR2 reads FNYEAQ. V lost 5 bases and J 5 bases, leaving 15 bases between the germline ends. The CDR3 has 14 amino acids.

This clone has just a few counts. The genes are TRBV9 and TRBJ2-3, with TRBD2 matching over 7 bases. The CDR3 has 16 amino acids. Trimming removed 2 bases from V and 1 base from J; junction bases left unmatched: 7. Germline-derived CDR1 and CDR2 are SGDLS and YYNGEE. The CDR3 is CASSVQGAGGTDTQYF. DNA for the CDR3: TGTGCCAGCAGCGTTCAAGGCGCGGGGGGCACAGATACGCAGTATTTT.

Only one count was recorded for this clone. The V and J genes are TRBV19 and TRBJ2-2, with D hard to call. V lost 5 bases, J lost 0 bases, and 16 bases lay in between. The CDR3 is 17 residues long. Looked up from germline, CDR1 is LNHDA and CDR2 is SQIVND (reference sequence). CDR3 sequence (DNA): TGTGCCAGTAGTTCCACATTACTTTCGACGAACACCGGGGAGCTGTTTTTT. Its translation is CASSSTLLSTNTGELFF. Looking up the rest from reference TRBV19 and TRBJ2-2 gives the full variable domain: DGGITQSPKYLFRKEGQNVTLSCEQNLNHDAMYWYRQDPGQGLRLIYYSQIVNDFQKGDIAEGYSVSREKKESFPLTVTSAQKNPTAFYLCASSSTLLSTNTGELFFGEGSRLTVL.

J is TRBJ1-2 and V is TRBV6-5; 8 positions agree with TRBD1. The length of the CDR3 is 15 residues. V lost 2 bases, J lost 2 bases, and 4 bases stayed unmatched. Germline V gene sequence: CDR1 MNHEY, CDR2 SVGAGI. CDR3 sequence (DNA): TGTGCCAGCAGTTACGGGGGACAGGTGAACTATGGCTACACCTTC. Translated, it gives CASSYGGQVNYGYTF.

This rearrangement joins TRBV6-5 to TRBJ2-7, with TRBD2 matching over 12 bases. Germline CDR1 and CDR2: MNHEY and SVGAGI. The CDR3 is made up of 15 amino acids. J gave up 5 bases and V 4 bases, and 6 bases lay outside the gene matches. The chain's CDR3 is CASSSRLAGANEQYF. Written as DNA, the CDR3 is TGTGCCAGCAGTTCTCGACTAGCGGGAGCTAACGAGCAGTACTTC.

CDR3 sequence: CASSEGISGGPYEQYF. CDR3 nucleotides: TGTGCCAGCAGTGAGGGTATTTCAGGGGGCCCCTACGAGCAGTACTTC. V usage is TRBV6-1 and J usage is TRBJ2-7; 8 bases are shared with TRBD1. The ends lost 3 bases at V and 2 bases at J; junction bases unmatched: 9. Germline-derived CDR1 and CDR2 are MNHNS and SASEGT. The CDR3 has 16 amino acids.

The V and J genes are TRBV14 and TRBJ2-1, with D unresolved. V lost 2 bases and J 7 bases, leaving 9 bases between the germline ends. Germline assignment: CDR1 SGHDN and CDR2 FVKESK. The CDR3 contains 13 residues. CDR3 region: CASSQFMANEQFF. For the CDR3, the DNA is TGTGCCAGCAGCCAATTTATGGCTAATGAGCAGTTCTTC.

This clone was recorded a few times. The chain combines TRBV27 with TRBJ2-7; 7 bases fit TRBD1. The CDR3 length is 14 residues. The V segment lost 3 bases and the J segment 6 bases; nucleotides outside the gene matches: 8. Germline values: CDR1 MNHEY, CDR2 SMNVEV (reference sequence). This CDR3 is CASSFDRVGSEQYF. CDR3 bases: TGTGCCAGCAGTTTTGACAGGGTGGGCTCCGAGCAGTACTTC.

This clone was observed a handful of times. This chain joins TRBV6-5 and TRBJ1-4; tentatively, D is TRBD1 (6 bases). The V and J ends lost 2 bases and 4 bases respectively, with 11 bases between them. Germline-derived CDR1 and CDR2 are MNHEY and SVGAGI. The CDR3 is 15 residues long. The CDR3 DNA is TGTGCCAGCAGTTACACGACAGGTTATAATGAAAAACTGTTTTTT. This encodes CASSYTTGYNEKLFF.

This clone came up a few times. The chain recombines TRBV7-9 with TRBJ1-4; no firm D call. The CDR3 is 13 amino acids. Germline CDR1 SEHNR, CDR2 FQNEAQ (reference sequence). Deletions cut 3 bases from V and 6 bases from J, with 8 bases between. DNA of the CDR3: TGTGCCAGCAGCTTGAATCTTTATGAAAAACTGTTTTTT. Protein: CASSLNLYEKLFF. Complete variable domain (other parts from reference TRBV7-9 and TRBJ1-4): DTGVSQNPRHKITKRGQNVTFRCDPISEHNRLYWYRQTLGQGPEFLTYFQNEAQLEKSRLLSDRFSAERPKGSFSTLEIQRTEQGDSAMYLCASSLNLYEKLFFGSGTQLSVL.

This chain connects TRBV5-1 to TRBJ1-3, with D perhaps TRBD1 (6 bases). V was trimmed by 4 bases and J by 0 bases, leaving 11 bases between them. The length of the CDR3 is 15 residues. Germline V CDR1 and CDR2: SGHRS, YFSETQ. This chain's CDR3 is CASSRDRLSGNTIYF. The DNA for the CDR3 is TGCGCCAGCAGCCGTGACAGGCTCTCTGGAAACACCATATATTTT.

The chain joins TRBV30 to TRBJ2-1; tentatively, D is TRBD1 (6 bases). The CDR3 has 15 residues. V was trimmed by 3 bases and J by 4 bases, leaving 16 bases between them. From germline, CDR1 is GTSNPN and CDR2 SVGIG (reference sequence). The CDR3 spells CAWRRAGVRYNEQFF. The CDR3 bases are TGTGCCTGGAGAAGAGCAGGGGTGAGGTACAATGAGCAGTTCTTC.

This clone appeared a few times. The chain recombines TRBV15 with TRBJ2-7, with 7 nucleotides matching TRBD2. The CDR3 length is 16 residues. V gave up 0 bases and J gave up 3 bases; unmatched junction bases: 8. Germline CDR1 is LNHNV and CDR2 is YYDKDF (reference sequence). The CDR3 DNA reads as TGTGCCACCAGCAGAGATTTCGGGCGGGGGAGCTACGAGCAGTACTTC. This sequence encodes CATSRDFGRGSYEQYF. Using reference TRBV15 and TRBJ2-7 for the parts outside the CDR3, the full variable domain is DAMVIQNPRYQVTQFGKPVTLSCSQTLNHNVMYWYQQKSSQAPKLLFHYYDKDFNNEADTPDNFQSRRPNTSFCFLDIRSPGLGDTAMYLCATSRDFGRGSYEQYFGPGTRLTVT.

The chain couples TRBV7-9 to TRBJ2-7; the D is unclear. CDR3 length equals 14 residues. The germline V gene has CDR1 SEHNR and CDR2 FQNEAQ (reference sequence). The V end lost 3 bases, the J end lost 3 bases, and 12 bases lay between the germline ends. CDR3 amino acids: CASSLGIADYEQYF. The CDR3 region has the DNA TGTGCCAGCAGCTTGGGTATCGCTGACTACGAGCAGTACTTC. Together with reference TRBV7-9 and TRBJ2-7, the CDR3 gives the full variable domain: DTGVSQNPRHKITKRGQNVTFRCDPISEHNRLYWYRQTLGQGPEFLTYFQNEAQLEKSRLLSDRFSAERPKGSFSTLEIQRTEQGDSAMYLCASSLGIADYEQYFGPGTRLTVT.